This TCR beta chain was identified in a study of OX40 agonist ivuxolimab in advanced cancers. Across the whole study: Ivuxolimab is a fully human IgG2 antibody that activates OX40 (CD134). Three patients, one with hepatocellular carcinoma and two with cutaneous melanoma, responded partially. Study-level results: Relative to CD4+ cells, CD8+ T cells on average had more expanded clones. At 0.1 to 3.0 mg/kg and by week 6, CD4+ and CD8+ T cells in the blood had expanded clonally.

This CDR3 has 16 residues. With 2 bases clipped from V and 8 bases from J, the junction kept 6 bases outside the gene matches. Germline V CDR1 and CDR2: MNHEY, SVGAGI. Some clones are missing from TCRdb's copy, which holds only in-frame ones; the method was immunoSEQ multiplex PCR. The sample holds 60,000 to 80,000 clones, around 85% seen once. Note on this clone: Its antigen is currently unknown.

The TCR comes from an adult with an advanced solid tumor such as melanoma, head and neck, liver or kidney cancer. The chain employs TRBV6-5 and TRBJ2-1; 13 bases are a match to TRBD2. The specimen comprised CD4+ or CD8+ T cells sorted from blood, sampled in a trial of the OX40 agonist ivuxolimab. DNA for the CDR3: TGTGCCAGCAGTTACCATGGACTAGCGGGGGTGGATGAGCAGTTCTTC. Protein sequence: CASSYHGLAGVDEQFF.